This T cell receptor beta chain derives from a study of blood T cell repertoires in COVID-19. The overall study: Samples of COVID-19 (acute and convalescent) were obtained from the United States, Italy and Spain. T cells, B-cell-depleted T cells, or PBMCs provided the cDNA or gDNA that served as material.

Original processing notes: From reference gene primer amplification, estimates of nucleated cell counts were derived. The protocol was immunoSEQ multiplex PCR, while the TCRdb copy is restricted to in-frame clones and leaves out a portion. That table furnishes V, J and clone size, whereas the DNA furnished D and trimming. This table holds 270,000 or so clones, 80% to 90% found once. Per germline, CDR1 SGHTA and CDR2 FQGNSA. V trimming: 4 bases; J trimming: 5 bases; junction bases outside the gene matches: 5. CDR3 size: 14 residues. The V call is TRBV7-2, the J call TRBJ2-5, with TRBD1 matching over 9 bases. This clonotype was sampled from a woman aged 45-65 years who had recovered from COVID-19. The sample comprised peripheral blood. CDR3 nucleotides: TGTGCCAGCAGCTGGCGACAGGGGGAGGAGACCCAGTACTTC. Translation gives CASSWRQGEETQYF.